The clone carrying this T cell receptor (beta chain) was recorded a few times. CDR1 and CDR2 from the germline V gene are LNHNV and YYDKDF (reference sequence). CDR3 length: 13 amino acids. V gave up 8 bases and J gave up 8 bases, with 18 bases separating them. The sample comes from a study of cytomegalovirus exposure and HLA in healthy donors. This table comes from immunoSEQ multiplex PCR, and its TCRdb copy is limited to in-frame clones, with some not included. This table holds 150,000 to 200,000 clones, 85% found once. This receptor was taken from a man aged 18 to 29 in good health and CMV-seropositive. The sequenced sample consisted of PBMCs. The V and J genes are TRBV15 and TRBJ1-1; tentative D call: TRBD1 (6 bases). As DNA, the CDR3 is TGTGCCACCGGACAAGTGAGGGGGTTAGAAGCTTTCTTT. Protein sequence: CATGQVRGLEAFF.